Below are 17 T cell receptor beta chains sequenced from a single sample in a study of human T cells and chemical hapten exposure. Time point indicated: patch test 3, about 24 weeks after DPC sensitization. As to treatment: therapeutic diphenylcyclopropenone sensitization with weekly scalp DPC. TCRdb redid the calling of the RACE reads with MiXCR, one entry per CDR3 protein. There are over 55,000 distinct CDR3 sequences in the sample; around 10% occur only once, and 1.4% lies in the top ten. The specimen was whole blood, collected in connection with sensitization to the hapten diphenylcyclopropenone (DPC). Receptors originate from a woman between 50 and 59 years old with alopecia areata. Some clones in this sample may be carry-over from other donors' samples.

This clonotype showed up many times. Germline and junction disagree at one end, which may indicate a read error. The V gene is TRBV20-1, the J gene TRBJ1-1, with a possible D match to TRBD1 (5 bases). Germline values: CDR1 DFQATT, CDR2 SNEGSKA (reference sequence). This CDR3 comprises 13 residues. The CDR3 is CSARGSTRGEAFF. Written as DNA, the CDR3 is TGCAGTGCGAGAGGGTCAACAAGGGGTGAAGCTTTCTTT.

The chain joins TRBV5-6 to TRBJ2-1; no clear D gene. This CDR3 spans 11 amino acids. Germline values: CDR1 SGHDT, CDR2 YYEEEE. V was cut by 1 base and J by 8 bases, with 4 bases left in between. CDR3 DNA sequence: TGTGCCAGCAGCTTGTTGGATGAGCAGTTCTTC. This gives the protein CASSLLDEQFF.

This clonotype was found a few times. The chain couples TRBV6-6 to TRBJ1-1; unclear D gene. The CDR3 has 14 amino acids. The V gene lost 6 bases and the J gene lost 2 bases, with 13 bases spanning the gap. Germline CDR1 MNHNY, CDR2 SVGAGI (reference sequence). CDR3 sequence reads: CASSPPGLNTEAFF. The CDR3 DNA reads as TGTGCCAGCAGCCCACCAGGATTAAACACTGAAGCTTTCTTT.

This clonotype was recorded at least ten times. Here the CDR3 DNA reads TGTGCCAGCAATCCACAGGCATCCAACTATGGCTACACCTTC. Amino acids: CASNPQASNYGYTF. The J gene is TRBJ1-2, the V gene TRBV27; tentatively, D is TRBD1 (5 bases). Trimming shortened V by 7 bases and J by 2 bases, and 14 bases separated the two germline ends. The CDR3 sequence is 14 residues long. Germline V gene sequence: CDR1 MNHEY, CDR2 SMNVEV (reference sequence).

V is TRBV7-9 and J is TRBJ2-2; unclear D gene. CDR3 length equals 12 residues. Germline CDR1 and CDR2: SEHNR and FQNEAQ (reference sequence). The ends were cut back, 5 bases at V and 3 bases at J, with 4 bases in the middle. The CDR3 loop reads CASSLHTGELFF. CDR3 bases: TGTGCCAGCAGCCTCCACACCGGGGAGCTGTTTTTT.

This clonotype appeared a few times. CDR3: CASSQERGGFYEQYF. CDR3 DNA sequence: TGCGCCAGCAGCCAAGAGAGGGGGGGGTTCTACGAGCAGTACTTC. The chain employs TRBV4-3 and TRBJ2-7; D might be TRBD2 (7 bases). V was trimmed by 0 bases and J by 3 bases, leaving 12 bases between them. In germline, CDR1 is LGHNA, CDR2 YSLEER. This CDR3 region has 15 residues.

The chain combines TRBV29-1 with TRBJ2-3; D possibly corresponds to TRBD1 (5 bases). Germline CDR1 is SQVTM and CDR2 is ANQGSEA. V lost 7 bases and J 1 base, leaving 15 bases between the germline ends. The length of the CDR3 is 14 residues. The CDR3: CSGLWGGGTDTQYF. CDR3 sequence (DNA): TGCAGCGGGTTGTGGGGCGGCGGCACAGATACGCAGTATTTT.

This clonotype was counted many times. The chain joins TRBV20-1 to TRBJ1-6; 7 bases match TRBD1. Germline CDR1 is DFQATT and CDR2 is SNEGSKA (reference sequence). The CDR3 has 15 amino acids. The ends lost 1 base at V and 7 bases at J; junction bases unmatched: 7. This CDR3 reads CSARATGEINSPLHF. CDR3 in DNA: TGCAGTGCTAGAGCCACAGGGGAAATCAATTCACCCCTCCACTTT.

V gene TRBV5-4 combines with J gene TRBJ1-1, with a weak D call TRBD1 (5 bases). V was shortened by 4 bases and J by 8 bases, with 9 bases between the two germline ends. Germline V gene data show CDR1 as SGHNT and CDR2 as YYREEE (reference sequence). The CDR3 runs 11 residues. In DNA form, the CDR3 reads TGTGCCAGCAGCCTCCACAGGGAAGCTTTCTTT. This translates into CASSLHREAFF.

This clonotype showed up many times. The CDR3 protein is CASSPGQTYGYTF. CDR3 nucleotides: TGTGCCAGCAGTCCGGGACAGACCTATGGCTACACCTTC. The chain couples TRBV28 to TRBJ1-2; 7 bases line up with TRBD1. V was clipped by 5 bases and J by 4 bases; unmatched bases: 4. The length of the CDR3 is 13 residues. Germline V gene sequence: CDR1 MDHEN, CDR2 SYDVKM.

The chain recombines TRBV4-1 with TRBJ2-7; no clear D gene. Looked up from germline, CDR1 is MGHRA and CDR2 is YSYEKL. The CDR3 loop spans 14 amino acids. Trimming stripped 1 base from V and 4 bases from J, with 11 bases between. The CDR3 bases are TGCGCCAGCAGCCAAGGGTTATCTGGTTACGAGCAGTACTTC. Translated: CASSQGLSGYEQYF.

The J gene is TRBJ1-1, the V gene TRBV7-2; D gene uncertain. Germline CDR1 and CDR2: SGHTA and FQGNSA. The CDR3 runs to 13 residues. Deletions cut 4 bases from V and 4 bases from J, with 10 bases between. In DNA form, the CDR3 reads TGTGCCAGCAGCTCCCAGAAGGGCACTGAAGCTTTCTTT. As protein: CASSSQKGTEAFF.

This clonotype was counted between two and nine times. The V call is TRBV18, the J call TRBJ2-1; D may be TRBD2 (6 bases). CDR1 KGHSH and CDR2 LQKENI come from the germline V gene. V was pared by 0 bases and J by 7 bases, with 13 bases between. The CDR3 sequence is 15 residues long. CDR3 sequence reads: CASSPPQLARNEQFF. DNA of the CDR3: TGTGCCAGCTCACCACCCCAGCTAGCGAGGAATGAGCAGTTCTTC.

This clonotype was found many times. This chain joins TRBV6-2 or TRBV6-3 and TRBJ1-5; TRBD1 is a possible D gene (6 bases). The CDR3 is 15 amino acids. V lost 8 bases and J 0 bases, leaving 14 bases between the germline ends. Germline CDR1 reads MNHEY; CDR2 reads SVGEGT. The CDR3 bases are TGTGCCAGCCGTGGACAGCCCTATAGCAATCAGCCCCAGCATTTT. Encoded protein: CASRGQPYSNQPQHF.

This clonotype was seen ten or more times. The chain combines TRBV12-3 or TRBV12-4 with TRBJ2-1; a possible D gene is TRBD2 (6 bases). This CDR3 has 12 amino acids. Trimming pared 3 bases from V and 14 bases from J, leaving 14 bases between. The CDR3 here is CASSLRTKPEFF. The DNA of the CDR3 is TGTGCCAGCAGTTTGAGGACTAAACCCGAGTTCTTC.

This clonotype showed up just a few times. The CDR3 loop is CASSGRTSGVTDTQYF. CDR3 coding DNA: TGCGCCAGCAGTGGACGGACTAGCGGGGTCACAGATACGCAGTATTTT. The chain combines TRBV10-1 with TRBJ2-3; 12 nucleotides line up with TRBD2. CDR3 size: 16 residues. From germline, CDR1 is WNHNN and CDR2 SYGVQD (reference sequence). Losses at the gene ends were 4 bases for V and 2 bases for J; bases not matched to a gene: 4.

This clonotype was seen at least ten times. The J gene is TRBJ1-5, the V gene TRBV28; 7 nucleotides match TRBD1. Trimming removed 3 bases from V and 4 bases from J; junction bases left unmatched: 9. Per germline, CDR1 MDHEN and CDR2 SYDVKM. The CDR3 length is 16 residues. The DNA for the CDR3 is TGTGCCAGCAGTTTGGGCAGGGGGTTTGGTAATCAGCCCCAGCATTTT. Translating it yields CASSLGRGFGNQPQHF.